This is a list of T cell receptor beta chains from one sample in a study of T cell repertoires in cytomegalovirus infection. Via MiXCR, TCRdb re-called the reads, giving one row per CDR3 protein. The table shows about 770,000 distinct CDR3 sequences, with almost 30% occurring only once. These TCRs' antigens remain unknown. This material consisted of cultured CD8+ T cells from PBMCs, taken from culture after CMV antigen stimulation. These receptors were obtained from a human donor in good health (CMV status not recorded). Some clones in this sample may be carry-over from other donors' samples. CDR3s leave out the opening cysteine and the closing phenylalanine or tryptophan. Each record gives: clone size, V gene, CDR3 protein. Not all rows give a size; the values are once, few, many and, for expanded clones, a class.

few | TRBV28 | ASSSWVLGENFGNTIY
few | TRBV6-1 | ASSIRGGLTKLANYGYT
. | TRBV12-3/TRBV12-4 | ASNDVDRADNEQF
. | TRBV3-1 | ASSQDRTPGLNEQF
. | TRBV12-3/TRBV12-4 | ANSGLLSEAF
. | TRBV9 | ASSLPIGATLAGGYNEQF
few | TRBV7-9 | ASSSGEELNQPQH
few | TRBV6-5 | ASSYLQGNLLNTEAF
. | TRBV6-5 | ASGWGGQGRSLH
few | TRBV25-1 | ASSEYGQGANGYT
once | TRBV9 | ASSPKGGTNNYEQY
. | TRBV27 | ASSLSTGGRNGYT
many | TRBV7-8 | ASSLLTSGNTGELF
. | TRBV12-5 | ASGLGEVYGYT
few | TRBV27 | ASSFSGGPSSSYEQY
. | TRBV4-3 | ASSQVPAPQETQY
few | TRBV27 | ASRLAGDTYEQY
once | TRBV3-1 | ASSQAGLSYNEQF
. | TRBV20-1 | SAPDRDLFPPNYEQY
. | TRBV5-5 | ASSTEPGQGNTGELF
. | TRBV27 | ASSFIGGTTGELF
. | TRBV27 | ASSPGLAVAYEQY